Included here is one T cell receptor (beta chain) sequence, with context. The antigen is not known. V lost 4 bases, J lost 4 bases, and 9 bases stayed unmatched. This CDR3 has 15 residues. Germline CDR1 and CDR2: SGHRS and YFSETQ. This sample is drawn from a study of cytomegalovirus exposure and HLA in healthy donors. Study outcomes and limitations: According to a later analysis, TCR clusters from the first cohort tended to co-occur in the roughly 110 validation repertoires. The study labeled around 160 TCR beta chains cytomegalovirus-associated. Cytomegalovirus status was reportedly diagnosed by the classifier with high specificity and sensitivity.

Sequenced by immunoSEQ multiplex PCR; TCRdb stores in-frame clones only, minus some. This sample yields 150,000 or so clones, of which about nine tenths are seen a single time; 6.2% belongs to the top ten. The source of this sequence is a young woman in good health and CMV-seropositive. The genes are TRBV5-1 and TRBJ1-1; 8 positions agree with TRBD1. The sequenced material came from PBMCs. CDR3 sequence reads: CASSDQGAVSTEAFF. DNA of the CDR3: TGCGCCAGCAGCGATCAGGGGGCGGTTAGCACTGAAGCTTTCTTT.